The clone carrying this TCR beta chain has just a few counts. Antigen specificity is unknown. The data belong to a study of post-analysis software for immune sequencing data. V was clipped by 6 bases and J by 0 bases, with 7 bases between them. The CDR3 loop spans 13 amino acids. Study-wide results and limits: Compared with controls, patients had more of five TRBV segments, including TRBV5-6, TRBV5-1 and TRBV20-1.

The TCR beta cDNA libraries contained unique molecular identifiers. TCRdb re-called the PCR reads through MiXCR, storing one row per CDR3 protein. This repertoire shows approximately 150,000 distinct CDR3 sequences, about 30% found once; its top ten account for approximately 1.6%. The chain is built from TRBV12-3 or TRBV12-4 and TRBJ2-3; D unresolved. The source is a girl between 10 and 17 years old with multiple sclerosis. Source material: blood. CDR3 protein: CASSPASTDTQYF. CDR3 coding DNA: TGTGCCAGCAGCCCAGCTAGCACAGATACGCAGTATTTT.